The rows below give T cell receptor beta chains drawn from one sample of a study of T cells in Graves' hyperthyroidism and ophthalmopathy. TCRdb redid the calling of the multiplex PCR reads with MiXCR, one entry per CDR3 protein. The table has approximately 640,000 distinct CDR3 sequences, roughly 17% seen once; the top ten hold 3% to 4%. Sequencing was carried out using blood. These TCRs come from a woman aged 30 to 39 with Graves' hyperthyroidism. Each CDR3 is given with its conserved first and last residue. A D gene is named only where the DNA matches it firmly. Clone size, where shown, is once, few, many, or a class for clones that have expanded.

DNA	CDR3	D	V	J	size
TGTGCCAGCAGCCAATCCGGGGACACAGATACGCAGTATTTT	CASSQSGDTDTQYF	NA	TRBV4-2	TRBJ2-3	NA
TGTGCCAGCAGCGTTAGCGGGAGTATGACAGATACGCAGTATTTT	CASSVSGSMTDTQYF	TRBD2	TRBV9	TRBJ2-3	NA
TGTGCCAGCAGCCAAGGTCTTTGGGCAGAGGAAAAACTGTTTTTT	CASSQGLWAEEKLFF	NA	TRBV14	TRBJ1-4	many
TGTGCCAGCAGCCCCGGTTATAGCGGGAAAAATGAGCAGTTCTTC	CASSPGYSGKNEQFF	TRBD2	TRBV7-3	TRBJ2-1	NA
TGTGCCAGCAGTTACAGTAGCGGGAGAGGTATGAACGAGCAGTACTTC	CASSYSSGRGMNEQYF	TRBD2	TRBV6-5	TRBJ2-7	many
TGTGCCAGCAGCCAATTACAGGGGGTAGGCACTGAAGCTTTCTTT	CASSQLQGVGTEAFF	TRBD1	TRBV28	TRBJ1-1	NA
TGTGCCAGTAGTATCCTAGCGGGTTTTACGAATGAGCAGTTCTTC	CASSILAGFTNEQFF	TRBD2	TRBV19	TRBJ2-1	few
TGTGCCAGCAGTGTTAGCGGGTACGAGCAGTACTTC	CASSVSGYEQYF	TRBD2	TRBV2	TRBJ2-7	many
TGTGCCAGCGATCACGGGACAGCGAACACCGGGGAGCTGTTTTTT	CASDHGTANTGELFF	TRBD1	TRBV9	TRBJ2-2	few
TGTGCCAGTAGTATAGAACAGAACAATCAGCCCCAGCATTTT	CASSIEQNNQPQHF	NA	TRBV19	TRBJ1-5	NA
TGTGCCAGCAGGCCCACCGGGACAGTAGGTGAAAAACTGTTTTTT	CASRPTGTVGEKLFF	TRBD1	TRBV6-5	TRBJ1-4	NA
TGTGCCAGCAGTTTAATACTTTACAAGAATTCGCCCCTCCACTTT	CASSLILYKNSPLHF	NA	TRBV27	TRBJ1-6	NA
TGCGCCAGCAGCTTGCCGGGGGTGAACACTGAAGCTTTCTTT	CASSLPGVNTEAFF	NA	TRBV5-1	TRBJ1-1	many
TGTGCCAGTAGTATAATGGGAGTAAATGAGCAGTTCTTC	CASSIMGVNEQFF	NA	TRBV19	TRBJ2-1	NA
TGCGCCAGCAGCTTCGACATAGGGATTGACGAGCAGTACTTC	CASSFDIGIDEQYF	NA	TRBV5-1	TRBJ2-7	many
TGTGCCAGCAGTACCCAGGGGAATAATTCACCCCTCCACTTT	CASSTQGNNSPLHF	NA	TRBV27	TRBJ1-6	NA
TGTGCCACCAGTGATAGGTCGAACACCGGGGAGCTGTTTTTT	CATSDRSNTGELFF	NA	TRBV24-1	TRBJ2-2	many
TGTGCCAGCAGTCGGCTAGCGGGGGGGGGGAATGAGCAGTTCTTC	CASSRLAGGGNEQFF	TRBD2	TRBV2	TRBJ2-1	many
TGTGCCAGTAGCGTCGGGAGGGCTGGAGAGCAGTACTTC	CASSVGRAGEQYF	TRBD2	TRBV19	TRBJ2-7	few
TGTGCCAGCAGCTTGTACGAGGGTAGAACCTTC	CASSLYEGRTF	NA	TRBV11-2	TRBJ1-2	NA
TGTGCCAGCAGTTCGATGCGGGAGGGTAGCTCCTACAATGAGCAGTTCTTC	CASSSMREGSSYNEQFF	TRBD2	TRBV28	TRBJ2-1	many
TGTGCCAGCAGTTTGACAGGAAGGAGGTTGGGTGGCTACACCTTC	CASSLTGRRLGGYTF	NA	TRBV28	TRBJ1-2	many
TGCAGTGCTAGGGGGGGGGCCTGGTTCTTC	CSARGGAWFF	NA	TRBV20-1	TRBJ2-1	NA
TGTGCCAGCTCACAACAGGGGGTTCAATACAATGAGCAGTTCTTC	CASSQQGVQYNEQFF	TRBD1	TRBV18	TRBJ2-1	few
TGCAGCGTTGAAGGACAGTCCTACGAGCAGTACTTC	CSVEGQSYEQYF	NA	TRBV29-1	TRBJ2-7	few
TGTGCCAGCAGTTCCCGACAGGGAGGAACTACTGAAGCTTTCTTT	CASSSRQGGTTEAFF	TRBD1	TRBV6-1	TRBJ1-1	NA
TGTGCCAGCAACGAGAGAGGGGGCGAGGAGAACACCATATATTTT	CASNERGGEENTIYF	TRBD1	TRBV5-5	TRBJ1-3	NA
TGTGCCAGCAGCGACTGGGACAACTCCTACGAGCAGTACTTC	CASSDWDNSYEQYF	NA	TRBV9	TRBJ2-7	many
TGTGCCTGGAGTGTAGGGGTGCGGAATCAGCCCCAGCATTTT	CAWSVGVRNQPQHF	NA	TRBV30	TRBJ1-5	many
TGCGCCAGCAGCTCCTTCTTAGTAGACTCTGGAAACACCATATATTTT	CASSSFLVDSGNTIYF	NA	TRBV5-1	TRBJ1-3	few
TGCAGCGTAAGAGGACGGATGAACACTGAAGCTTTCTTT	CSVRGRMNTEAFF	NA	TRBV29-1	TRBJ1-1	few
TGTGCCAGTAGTATAGGCAGGCTGGCTTTCTTT	CASSIGRLAFF	NA	TRBV19	TRBJ1-1	NA
TGTGCCAGCAGCCCTTTTGGCAGCAATGGCTACACCTTC	CASSPFGSNGYTF	NA	TRBV11-2	TRBJ1-2	few
TGTGCCAGCAGGATCACAGGGACTGGGGCCAACGTCCTGACTTTC	CASRITGTGANVLTF	NA	TRBV6-2/TRBV6-3	TRBJ2-6	NA
TGTGCCAGCAGTCATACGGGCATGGGGAACACTGAAGCTTTCTTT	CASSHTGMGNTEAFF	NA	TRBV6-9	TRBJ1-1	NA
TGTGCCATCAGTGAGTCGCTATTAGCTCCCAATGAGCAGTTCTTC	CAISESLLAPNEQFF	NA	TRBV10-3	TRBJ2-1	many
TGTGCCAGCAGGGGAGGGACAGTTAATAGCAATCAGCCCCAGCATTTT	CASRGGTVNSNQPQHF	TRBD1	TRBV6-2/TRBV6-3	TRBJ1-5	few
TGTGCCAGCAGTGGACGGACAGGGGGCACTGAAGCTTTCTTT	CASSGRTGGTEAFF	TRBD1	TRBV6-1	TRBJ1-1	many
TGTGCCAGCAGCTTGGCGGACTCGCTCTCCTACAATGAGCAGTTCTTC	CASSLADSLSYNEQFF	NA	TRBV7-9	TRBJ2-1	few
TGTGCCAGCAGTTTATACGGAAACAATGAGCAGTTCTTC	CASSLYGNNEQFF	NA	TRBV12-3/TRBV12-4	TRBJ2-1	few
TGTGCCAGCAGTTCTCAGGACAGGGGTACTATGAACACTGAAGCTTTCTTT	CASSSQDRGTMNTEAFF	TRBD1	TRBV27	TRBJ1-1	many
TGTGCCAGCACTACCTTAGGGGGAAAACTGTTTTTT	CASTTLGGKLFF	NA	TRBV27	TRBJ1-4	NA
TGTGCCAGCAGTTACCCTAGTCGCGGACAGTACAATGAGCAGTTCTTC	CASSYPSRGQYNEQFF	NA	TRBV6-6	TRBJ2-1	few
TGTGCCAGCAGCCCAACTAGAAGGTCCTACAATGAGCAGTTCTTC	CASSPTRRSYNEQFF	NA	TRBV5-4	TRBJ2-1	NA
TGTGCCATCAGTGATCCGGTACTCGCGAACACCGGGGAGCTGTTTTTT	CAISDPVLANTGELFF	NA	TRBV10-3	TRBJ2-2	few
TGTGCCAGCAGCCGAGGACTCTTGACAGCCGGTACGAACACCGGGGAGCTGTTTTTT	CASSRGLLTAGTNTGELFF	NA	TRBV14	TRBJ2-2	NA